This TCR beta chain emerged from a study of OX40 agonist ivuxolimab in advanced cancers. Measured with immunoSEQ multiplex PCR; TCRdb has only the in-frame clones, and not every one. The table lists fewer than 90,000 clones, approximately 86% of them singletons. Between the trimmed V and J ends, which lost 1 base and 4 bases, there was a span of 17 bases. This CDR3 spans 17 amino acids. The germline V gene encodes CDR1 LGHNA and CDR2 YNFKEQ. The sequence was obtained from an adult with an advanced solid tumor such as melanoma, head and neck, liver or kidney cancer. The specimen comprised CD4+ or CD8+ T cells sorted from blood, sampled in a trial of the OX40 agonist ivuxolimab. The chain links TRBV4-2 to TRBJ2-1; tentatively, D is TRBD1 (6 bases). The CDR3 DNA is TGTGCCAGCAGCCAAGCGCCCCGGACAGACATTTACAATGAGCAGTTCTTC. Translation gives CASSQAPRTDIYNEQFF.